The sequence of this T cell receptor (beta chain) was determined in a study of blood T cell repertoires in COVID-19. On the study more broadly: The origin of the acute and convalescent COVID-19 samples was the United States, Italy and Spain. T cells, B-cell-depleted T cells, or PBMCs provided the cDNA or gDNA that served as material.

The CDR3 is made up of 16 amino acids. With 0 bases clipped from V and 2 bases from J, the junction kept 5 bases outside the gene matches. Looked up from germline, CDR1 is MGHRA and CDR2 is YSYEKL. Methods used by the authors: Estimation of nucleated cell counts relied on the amplification of reference gene primers. TCRdb's table, derived via immunoSEQ multiplex PCR, lists solely in-frame clones and lacks some. V and J calls and clone size are those listed in that table; D and trimming were worked out from the DNA. The top ten hold under 0.75% of the sample, which has about 150,000 clones, about 80% seen once.

Sequencing was done on a sample of peripheral blood. This chain links TRBV4-1 with TRBJ1-2, with 8 positions matching TRBD1. The clonotype comes from a man aged 55 to 70 with acute or convalescent COVID-19. The CDR3 DNA reads TGCGCCAGCAGCCAAGATCTGGACAGGGCGAACTATGGCTACACCTTC. As protein: CASSQDLDRANYGYTF.